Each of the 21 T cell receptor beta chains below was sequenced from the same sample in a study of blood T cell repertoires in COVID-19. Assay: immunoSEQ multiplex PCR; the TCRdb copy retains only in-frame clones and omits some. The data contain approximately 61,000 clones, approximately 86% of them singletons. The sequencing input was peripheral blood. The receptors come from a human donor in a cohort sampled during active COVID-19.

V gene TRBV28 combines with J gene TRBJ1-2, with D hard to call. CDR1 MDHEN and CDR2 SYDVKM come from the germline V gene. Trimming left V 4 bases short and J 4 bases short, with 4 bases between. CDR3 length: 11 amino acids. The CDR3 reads CASSSLYGYTF. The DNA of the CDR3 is TGTGCCAGCAGTTCCCTCTATGGCTACACCTTC.

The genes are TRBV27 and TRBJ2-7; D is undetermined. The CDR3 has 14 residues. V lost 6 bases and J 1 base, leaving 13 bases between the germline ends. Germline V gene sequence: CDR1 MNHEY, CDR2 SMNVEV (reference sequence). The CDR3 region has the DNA TGTGCCAGCAGCCGAGCACCAAGTTCCTACGAGCAGTACTTC. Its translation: CASSRAPSSYEQYF.

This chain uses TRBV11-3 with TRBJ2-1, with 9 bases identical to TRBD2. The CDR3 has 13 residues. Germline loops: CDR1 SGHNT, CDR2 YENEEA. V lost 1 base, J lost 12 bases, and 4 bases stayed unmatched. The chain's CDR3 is CASSLVGGRGQFF. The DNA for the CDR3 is TGTGCCAGCAGCTTAGTGGGCGGGAGGGGGCAGTTCTTC.

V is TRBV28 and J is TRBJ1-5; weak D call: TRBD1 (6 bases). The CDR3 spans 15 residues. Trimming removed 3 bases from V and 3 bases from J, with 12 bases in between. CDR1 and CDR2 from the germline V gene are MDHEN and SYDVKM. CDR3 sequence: CASSFSNRDNQPQHF. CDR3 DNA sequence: TGTGCCAGCAGTTTCTCGAACAGGGACAATCAGCCCCAGCATTTT.

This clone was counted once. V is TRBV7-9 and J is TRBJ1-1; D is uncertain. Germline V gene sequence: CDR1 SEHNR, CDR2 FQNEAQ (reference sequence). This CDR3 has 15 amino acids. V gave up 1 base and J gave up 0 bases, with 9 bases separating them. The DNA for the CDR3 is TGTGCCAGCAGCTTAGTTTTCGGGGTGAACACTGAAGCTTTCTTT. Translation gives CASSLVFGVNTEAFF. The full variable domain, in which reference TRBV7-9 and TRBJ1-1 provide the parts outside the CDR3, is DTGVSQNPRHKITKRGQNVTFRCDPISEHNRLYWYRQTLGQGPEFLTYFQNEAQLEKSRLLSDRFSAERPKGSFSTLEIQRTEQGDSAMYLCASSLVFGVNTEAFFGQGTRLTVV.

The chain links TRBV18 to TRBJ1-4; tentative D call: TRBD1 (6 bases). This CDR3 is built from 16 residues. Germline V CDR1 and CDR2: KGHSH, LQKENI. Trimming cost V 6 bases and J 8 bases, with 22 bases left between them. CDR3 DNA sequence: TGTGCCAGCTCCCGTGGGGGCCGGGGCAGTGGCGAAAAACTGTTTTTT. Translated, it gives CASSRGGRGSGEKLFF.

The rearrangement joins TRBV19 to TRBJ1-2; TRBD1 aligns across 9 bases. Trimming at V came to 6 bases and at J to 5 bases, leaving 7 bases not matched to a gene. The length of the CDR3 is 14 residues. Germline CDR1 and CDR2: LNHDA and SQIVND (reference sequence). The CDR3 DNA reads TGTGCCAGTAGCCCCGGGACAGGGTATTATGGCTACACCTTC. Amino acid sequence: CASSPGTGYYGYTF.

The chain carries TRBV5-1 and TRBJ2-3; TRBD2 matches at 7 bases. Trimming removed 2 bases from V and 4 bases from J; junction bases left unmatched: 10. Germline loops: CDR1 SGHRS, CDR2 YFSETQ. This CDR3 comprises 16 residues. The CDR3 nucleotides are TGCGCCAGCAGCTTTACCGGGGGAGGGGTGGCAGATACGCAGTATTTT. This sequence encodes CASSFTGGGVADTQYF.

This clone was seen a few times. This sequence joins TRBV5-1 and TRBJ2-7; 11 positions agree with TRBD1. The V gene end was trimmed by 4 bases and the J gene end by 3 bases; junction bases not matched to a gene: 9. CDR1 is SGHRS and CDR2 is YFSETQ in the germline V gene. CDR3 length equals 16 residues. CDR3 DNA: TGCGCCAGCAGCGTCATCACCGGGACAGGGGGCTACGAGCAGTACTTC. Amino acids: CASSVITGTGGYEQYF.

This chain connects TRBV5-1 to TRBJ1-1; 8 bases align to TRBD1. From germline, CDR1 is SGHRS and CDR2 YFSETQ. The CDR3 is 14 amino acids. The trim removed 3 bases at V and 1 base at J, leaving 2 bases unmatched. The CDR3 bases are TGCGCCAGCAGCTCCGGACAGGGGAACACTGAAGCTTTCTTT. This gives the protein CASSSGQGNTEAFF.

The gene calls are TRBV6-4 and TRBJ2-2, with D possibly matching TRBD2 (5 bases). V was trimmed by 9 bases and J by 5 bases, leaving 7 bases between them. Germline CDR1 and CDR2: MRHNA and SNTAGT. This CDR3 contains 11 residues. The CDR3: CASRGTGELFF. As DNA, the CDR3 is TGTGCCAGTCGGGGAACCGGGGAGCTGTTTTTT.

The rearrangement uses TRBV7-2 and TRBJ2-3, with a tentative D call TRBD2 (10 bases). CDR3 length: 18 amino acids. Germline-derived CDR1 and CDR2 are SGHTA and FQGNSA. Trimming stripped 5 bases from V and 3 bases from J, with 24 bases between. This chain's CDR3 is CASSLTGGLAGVTDTQYF. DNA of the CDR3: TGTGCCAGCAGCCTCACAGGGGGCCTAGCGGGAGTAACAGATACGCAGTATTTT.

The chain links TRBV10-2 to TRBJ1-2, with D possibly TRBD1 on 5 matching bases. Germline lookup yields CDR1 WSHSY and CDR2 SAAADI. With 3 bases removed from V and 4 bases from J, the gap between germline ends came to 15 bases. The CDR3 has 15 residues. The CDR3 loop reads CASSDVSQGVYGYTF. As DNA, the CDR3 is TGCGCCAGCAGTGACGTTTCCCAGGGTGTCTATGGCTACACCTTC.

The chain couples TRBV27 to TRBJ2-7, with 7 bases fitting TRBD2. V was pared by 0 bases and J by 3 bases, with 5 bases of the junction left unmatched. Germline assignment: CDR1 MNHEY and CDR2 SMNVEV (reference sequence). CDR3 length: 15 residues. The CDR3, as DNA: TGTGCCAGCAGTTTATCGGGGGGGTTTAACTACGAGCAGTACTTC. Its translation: CASSLSGGFNYEQYF.

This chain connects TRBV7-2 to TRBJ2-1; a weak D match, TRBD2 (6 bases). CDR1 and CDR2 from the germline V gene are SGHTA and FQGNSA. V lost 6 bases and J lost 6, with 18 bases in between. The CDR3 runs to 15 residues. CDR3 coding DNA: TGTGCCAGCAGTCGCAATAGCGGTTATCGCAATGAGCAGTTCTTC. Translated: CASSRNSGYRNEQFF.

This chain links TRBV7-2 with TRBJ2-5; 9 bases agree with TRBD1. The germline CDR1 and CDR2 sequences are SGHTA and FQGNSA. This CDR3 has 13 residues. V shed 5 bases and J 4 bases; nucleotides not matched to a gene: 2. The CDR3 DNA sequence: TGTGCCAGCAGCGCGGACAGGGGAGAGACCCAGTACTTC. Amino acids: CASSADRGETQYF.

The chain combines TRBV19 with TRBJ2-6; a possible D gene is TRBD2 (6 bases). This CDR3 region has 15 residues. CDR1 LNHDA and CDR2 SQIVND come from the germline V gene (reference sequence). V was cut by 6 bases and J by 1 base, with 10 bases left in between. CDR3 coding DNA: TGTGCCAGTAGGGAGGCGGGATCTGGGGCCAACGTCCTGACTTTC. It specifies CASREAGSGANVLTF.

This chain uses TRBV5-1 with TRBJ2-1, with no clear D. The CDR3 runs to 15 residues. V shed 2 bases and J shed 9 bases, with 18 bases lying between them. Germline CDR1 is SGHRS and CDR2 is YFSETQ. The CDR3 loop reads CASSFIRSHHSEQFF. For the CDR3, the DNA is TGCGCCAGCAGCTTCATTAGATCTCACCACAGTGAGCAGTTCTTC.

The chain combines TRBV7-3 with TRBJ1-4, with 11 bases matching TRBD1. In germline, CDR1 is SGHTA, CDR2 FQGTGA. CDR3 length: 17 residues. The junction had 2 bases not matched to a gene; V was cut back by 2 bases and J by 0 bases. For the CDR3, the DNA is TGTGCCAGCAGCTTATCGGGACAGGGGGCAACTAATGAAAAACTGTTTTTT. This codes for CASSLSGQGATNEKLFF.

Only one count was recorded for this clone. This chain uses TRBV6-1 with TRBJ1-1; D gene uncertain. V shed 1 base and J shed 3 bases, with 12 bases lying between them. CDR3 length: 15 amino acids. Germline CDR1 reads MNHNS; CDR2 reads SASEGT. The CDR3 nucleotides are TGTGCCAGCAGTGAAGGTGGAATGAGGCACACTGAAGCTTTCTTT. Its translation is CASSEGGMRHTEAFF.

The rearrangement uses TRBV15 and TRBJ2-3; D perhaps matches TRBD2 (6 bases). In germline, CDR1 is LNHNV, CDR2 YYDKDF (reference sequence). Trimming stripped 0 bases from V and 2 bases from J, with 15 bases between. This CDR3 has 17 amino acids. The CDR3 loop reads CATSREVGRGYTDTQYF. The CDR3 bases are TGTGCCACCAGCAGAGAGGTTGGGCGGGGCTACACAGATACGCAGTATTTT.